This is a list of T cell receptor beta chains from one sample in a study of blood T cells in healthy people across ages. Each CDR3 protein is one row after TCRdb ran MiXCR on the 5' RACE reads. The sample has about 970,000 distinct CDR3 sequences; roughly 51% are singletons. The sequencing input was blood. The receptors originated from a woman in her sixties or seventies in good health. Both conserved end residues are part of each CDR3. A D gene is named only where the DNA matches it firmly. Rows give clone size only sometimes, using once, few, many, or a class for an expanded clone.

J gene | V gene | D gene | clone size | CDR3 protein | CDR3 DNA
TRBJ2-5 | TRBV7-2 | . | . | CASSLDPGVSETQYF | TGTGCCAGCAGCTTAGACCCGGGGGTATCAGAGACCCAGTACTTC
TRBJ1-1 | TRBV6-1 | . | few | CASRWDKNTEAFF | TGTGCCAGCAGATGGGACAAGAACACTGAAGCTTTCTTT
TRBJ1-2 | TRBV7-8 | . | . | CAWGGFGNYGYTF | TGTGCCTGGGGGGGGTTCGGGAACTATGGCTACACCTTC
TRBJ1-4 | TRBV20-1 | . | . | CSASPGGSANEKLFF | TGCAGTGCTAGCCCCGGGGGCTCGGCTAATGAAAAACTGTTTTTT
TRBJ2-3 | TRBV10-3 | . | . | CATFTGITDTQYF | TGTGCCACCTTCACGGGTATCACAGATACGCAGTATTTT
TRBJ2-1 | TRBV10-3 | . | . | CAIRAEQYNEQFF | TGTGCCATCAGGGCGGAGCAATACAATGAGCAGTTCTTC
TRBJ2-7 | TRBV7-9 | TRBD2 | few | CASSPDWTSRSYEQYF | TGTGCCAGCAGCCCGGATTGGACTAGCCGCTCCTACGAGCAGTACTTC
TRBJ1-1 | TRBV27 | . | many | CASGREAFF | TGTGCCAGCGGCAGAGAAGCTTTCTTT
TRBJ2-1 | TRBV29-1 | . | few | CSVSWSVFGEQFF | TGCAGCGTTTCGTGGTCAGTCTTTGGTGAGCAGTTCTTC
TRBJ1-2 | TRBV24-1 | . | . | CATSDPQDHYGYTF | TGTGCCACCAGTGATCCCCAGGACCACTATGGCTACACCTTC
TRBJ1-1 | TRBV5-4 | . | . | CASSHQQNMNTEAFF | TGTGCCAGCAGCCACCAACAGAACATGAACACTGAAGCTTTCTTT
TRBJ2-5 | TRBV14 | . | . | CASSQVPASRQYF | TGTGCCAGCAGCCAAGTCCCTGCCAGCAGGCAGTACTTC
TRBJ2-7 | TRBV20-1 | . | . | CSARVLGGREQYF | TGCAGTGCTAGAGTCTTGGGGGGCCGCGAGCAGTACTTC
TRBJ1-4 | TRBV30 | . | once | CAWSPDYEDEKLFF | TGTGCCTGGAGTCCGGACTATGAGGATGAAAAACTGTTTTTT
TRBJ2-1 | TRBV4-1 | TRBD2 | . | CASSQAVAGLIYNEQFF | TGCGCCAGCAGCCAGGCGGTAGCGGGACTGATCTACAATGAGCAGTTCTTC
TRBJ2-7 | TRBV7-9 | . | . | CASSVDGIHPYEQYF | TGTGCCAGCAGCGTGGACGGAATCCACCCCTACGAGCAGTACTTC
TRBJ2-4 | TRBV6-1 | . | . | CASSGGRQAKNTQYF | TGTGCCAGCAGTGGTGGGCGACAGGCCAAAAACACTCAGTACTTC
TRBJ2-5 | TRBV6-6 | TRBD2 | few | CASHGGGPQTQYF | TGTGCCTCCCATGGGGGAGGGCCACAGACCCAGTACTTC